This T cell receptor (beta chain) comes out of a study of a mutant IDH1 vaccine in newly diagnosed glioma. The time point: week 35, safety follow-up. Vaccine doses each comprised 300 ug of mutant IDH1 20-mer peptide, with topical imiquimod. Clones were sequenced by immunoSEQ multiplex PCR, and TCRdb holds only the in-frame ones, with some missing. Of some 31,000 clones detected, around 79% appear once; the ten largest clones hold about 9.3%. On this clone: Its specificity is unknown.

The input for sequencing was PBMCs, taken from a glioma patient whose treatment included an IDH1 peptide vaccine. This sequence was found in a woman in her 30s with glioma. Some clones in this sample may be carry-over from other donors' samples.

The CDR3 region has the DNA TGTGCCAGTAGTAGGATGTCGAGCAATCAGCCCCAGCATTTT. This sequence encodes CASSRMSSNQPQHF. The rearrangement uses TRBV19 and TRBJ1-5; unclear D gene. V was cut by 4 bases and J by 1 base, with 8 bases left in between. CDR1 is LNHDA and CDR2 is SQIVND in the germline V gene (reference sequence). The CDR3 is made up of 14 amino acids.